The TCR beta chain under discussion was sequenced for a study of cytotoxic CD8 clonotypes in ibrutinib-treated CLL. Study information: A mean of around 270,000 productive templates and approximately 100,000 productive rearrangements was obtained per sample.

About this clone: Antigen unknown.

With cryopreserved PBMCs as the source, around 2 micrograms of genomic DNA went to TCR beta libraries. Whole-study results and caveats: Once treatment began, public clonotypes, which were uncommon, contracted or stayed stable.

CDR1 LGHNA and CDR2 YNFKEQ come from the germline V gene. Trimming stripped 0 bases from V and 0 bases from J, with 24 bases between. The CDR3 runs 20 residues. Investigators sought sequencing depths of between 1 in 200,000 and 1 in 1 million T cells. Produced via immunoSEQ multiplex PCR; TCRdb's table is partial and in-frame only. The table includes about 140,000 clones, about 72% detected once. The sequenced sample was PBMCs, obtained after 12 months of ibrutinib treatment. The receptor's source is a human donor with chronic lymphocytic leukemia. The V call is TRBV4-2, the J call TRBJ2-7; a possible D gene is TRBD2 (7 bases). CDR3: CASSQDLFRGSRGSSYEQYF. The CDR3 DNA is TGTGCCAGCAGCCAAGATCTTTTCCGCGGGAGTAGGGGGAGCTCCTACGAGCAGTACTTC.